Each of the 20 T cell receptor beta chains below was sequenced from the same sample in a study of blood T cells in healthy people across ages. Next came a second PCR, run for roughly 6 to 11 cycles, which used a sample-barcoded 5' primer along with a J-beta primer mix. MiXCR was run by TCRdb on the 5' RACE reads, yielding one entry per CDR3 protein. Of 710,000 or so distinct CDR3 sequences in the sample, around a fifth were seen once. Sample: blood. Receptor source: a man aged 70-80 years in good health.

The CDR3 reads CASSLRSTGGYHEQYF. The CDR3 DNA is TGTGCCAGCAGTTTAAGGTCGACGGGGGGTTATCACGAGCAGTACTTC. The chain links TRBV12-3 or TRBV12-4 to TRBJ2-7, with TRBD2 identical over 7 bases. V shed 2 bases, J shed 5 bases, and the junction held 12 bases outside the gene matches. The CDR3 spans 16 residues.

CDR3 sequence (DNA): TGCGCCAGCAGCTTCGGGTCCCCCGGAAAAGAGACCCAGTACTTC. It translates to CASSFGSPGKETQYF. The chain recombines TRBV5-1 with TRBJ2-5; D is unclear. Looked up from germline, CDR1 is SGHRS and CDR2 is YFSETQ. Trimming shortened V by 2 bases and J by 3 bases, and 14 bases separated the two germline ends. This CDR3 is 15 amino acids long.

This clonotype appeared many times. The chain is built from TRBV29-1 and TRBJ2-7, with D maybe TRBD1 (6 bases). Germline loops: CDR1 SQVTM, CDR2 ANQGSEA. Trimming took 4 bases from V and 3 from J, leaving 16 bases between them. CDR3 length: 14 amino acids. The CDR3 sequence: CSVGTDPNFYEQYF. In nucleotides, the CDR3 is TGCAGCGTTGGGACAGACCCAAACTTCTACGAGCAGTACTTC.

This clonotype was seen only a few times. This sequence joins TRBV4-3 and TRBJ1-2, with D perhaps matching TRBD1 (5 bases). Per germline, CDR1 LGHNA and CDR2 YSLEER. This CDR3 is built from 15 residues. The V and J ends lost 0 bases and 10 bases respectively, with 18 bases between them. The CDR3 bases are TGCGCCAGCAGCCAAGAGCCCCCAATAGGAGGGGACTACACCTTC. Translated: CASSQEPPIGGDYTF.

The chain is built from TRBV6-1 and TRBJ1-5; no reliable D call. Trimming took off 2 bases at V and 2 bases at J, with 10 bases between the two ends. The length of the CDR3 is 15 residues. Germline CDR1 MNHNS, CDR2 SASEGT. DNA of the CDR3: TGTGCCAGCAGTGAAAGGGTCGGGGGCAATCAGCCCCAGCATTTT. It specifies CASSERVGGNQPQHF.

V and J are TRBV6-6 and TRBJ1-5; D is perhaps TRBD1 (6 bases). This CDR3 is 17 amino acids long. Germline V gene lookup returns CDR1 MNHNY and CDR2 SVGAGI (reference sequence). V was shortened by 6 bases and J by 0 bases, with 18 bases between the two germline ends. The CDR3 loop is CASRPLLGGGSNQPQHF. CDR3 in DNA: TGTGCCAGCAGACCCCTACTAGGGGGAGGTAGCAATCAGCCCCAGCATTTT.

This chain connects TRBV3-1 to TRBJ2-3, with 11 bases aligning to TRBD2. The CDR3 is 16 residues long. Germline CDR1 is LGHDT and CDR2 is YNNKEL (reference sequence). Losses at the gene ends were 5 bases for V and 4 bases for J; bases not matched to a gene: 8. Written as DNA, the CDR3 is TGTGCCAGCAGCTCGACGACTAGCGGGGTTCCAGATACGCAGTATTTT. Its protein is CASSSTTSGVPDTQYF.

V is TRBV9 and J is TRBJ1-2; D gene uncertain. The V gene lost 0 bases and the J gene lost 2 bases, with 8 bases spanning the gap. The CDR3 length is 14 residues. Germline CDR1 is SGDLS and CDR2 is YYNGEE. In DNA form, the CDR3 reads TGTGCCAGCAGCGTAGCGGTAGGGAACTATGGCTACACCTTC. Translated, it gives CASSVAVGNYGYTF. Combining the CDR3 with reference TRBV9 and TRBJ1-2 gives the whole variable domain DSGVTQTPKHLITATGQRVTLRCSPRSGDLSVYWYQQSLDQGLQFLIQYYNGEERAKGNILERFSAQQFPDLHSELNLSSLELGDSALYFCASSVAVGNYGYTFGSGTRLTVV.

The chain has TRBV29-1 and TRBJ2-5; possible D gene TRBD1, 6 bases. Matching the DNA end better, TRBJ2-1 makes the J call doubtful. The CDR3 contains 11 residues. Looked up from germline, CDR1 is SQVTM and CDR2 is ANQGSEA. This CDR3 is CSLRGGLEQFF. CDR3 DNA sequence: TGCAGCCTCCGAGGGGGTCTAGAGCAGTTCTTC.

This chain joins TRBV12-3 or TRBV12-4 and TRBJ1-6; 10 positions match TRBD1. With V trimmed by 5 bases and J by 10 bases, 11 bases remained unmatched. The CDR3 extends over 16 amino acids. CDR3 sequence reads: CASSPGTGARRSPLHF. The CDR3 bases are TGTGCCAGCAGTCCCGGGACAGGGGCTAGGAGGTCACCCCTCCACTTT.

This clonotype was picked up a small number of times. The rearrangement links TRBV5-1 to TRBJ2-6; 8 bases line up with TRBD1. The germline CDR1 and CDR2 sequences are SGHRS and YFSETQ. With V trimmed by 7 bases and J by 2 bases, 5 bases remained unmatched. CDR3 length equals 15 residues. CDR3 nucleotide sequence: TGCGCCAGCGGACAGGGTAATACTGGGGCCAACGTCCTGACTTTC. It codes for CASGQGNTGANVLTF.

This clonotype was observed a handful of times. CDR3: CASSGRRVFTQYF. The CDR3, as DNA: TGTGCCAGCAGCGGGCGCAGGGTTTTTACGCAGTATTTT. V is TRBV7-2 and J is TRBJ2-3; possibly TRBD1 for D (5 bases). Trimming left V 5 bases short and J 8 bases short, with 14 bases between. The CDR3 is 13 residues long. The germline V gene encodes CDR1 SGHTA and CDR2 FQGNSA.

This clonotype was seen a few times. The rearrangement links TRBV7-7 to TRBJ2-5, with TRBD2 matching over 7 bases. With the DNA end fitting TRBJ2-1 better, the J assignment may be wrong. The CDR3 consists of 13 residues. Germline-derived CDR1 and CDR2 are SSHAT and FNYEAQ (reference sequence). The CDR3 protein is CASSRNGGEEQFF. In DNA, the CDR3 is TGTGCCAGCAGCCGAAATGGGGGGGAAGAGCAGTTCTTC.

This clonotype was observed a few times. The chain recombines TRBV12-3 or TRBV12-4 with TRBJ2-2; 7 nucleotides line up with TRBD1. This CDR3 spans 15 amino acids. V shed 7 bases, J shed 2 bases, and the junction held 7 bases outside the gene matches. The CDR3 nucleotides are TGTGCCAGCACCGCTAGGGGGCTTAACACCGGGGAGCTGTTTTTT. It is translated as CASTARGLNTGELFF.

This clonotype was counted between two and nine times. The V gene is TRBV5-1, the J gene TRBJ2-5, with 10 bases fitting TRBD2. Near its end, the DNA agrees better with TRBJ2-7, so the J call may be wrong. The CDR3 runs 16 residues. Germline V CDR1 and CDR2: SGHRS, YFSETQ. The CDR3, as DNA: TGCGCCAGCAGCTTGCTGTTAGCGGGGGGATCCTACGAGCAGTACTTC. This sequence encodes CASSLLLAGGSYEQYF.

The sample holds a few counts of this clonotype. This sequence joins TRBV30 and TRBJ1-4; no reliable D call. Looked up from germline, CDR1 is GTSNPN and CDR2 is SVGIG (reference sequence). CDR3 length: 15 residues. Trimming took off 0 bases at V and 7 bases at J, with 15 bases between the two ends. The CDR3 loop is CAWSVGPGLFEKLFF. The CDR3 bases are TGTGCCTGGAGTGTAGGCCCGGGTTTATTTGAAAAACTGTTTTTT.

This sequence joins TRBV4-3 and TRBJ2-1, with 14 bases identical to TRBD2. J lost 7 bases, V lost 0 bases, and 5 bases had no gene match. CDR3 length equals 17 residues. Germline V lookup: CDR1 LGHNA, CDR2 YSLEER. Here the CDR3 DNA reads TGCGCCAGCAGCCAAGACGGACTAGCGGGAGGCAGGAATGAGCAGTTCTTC. The encoded protein is CASSQDGLAGGRNEQFF.

This clonotype was detected ten times or more. V is TRBV29-1 and J is TRBJ1-4, with D tentatively TRBD1 (6 bases). The germline gives CDR1 SQVTM, CDR2 ANQGSEA. The length of the CDR3 is 14 residues. V lost 3 bases and J 1 base, leaving 9 bases between the germline ends. This CDR3 is CSVDLQGTNEKLFF. The DNA for the CDR3 is TGCAGCGTTGATCTACAGGGAACTAATGAAAAACTGTTTTTT.

This clonotype was observed a handful of times. The rearrangement uses TRBV29-1 and TRBJ2-1; TRBD1 might be the D (5 bases). Between the trimmed V and J ends, which lost 6 bases and 9 bases, there was a span of 15 bases. The V gene's germline CDR1 is SQVTM and CDR2 ANQGSEA. CDR3 size: 12 residues. The CDR3: CSVGLGQTEQFF. In DNA form, the CDR3 reads TGCAGCGTGGGTCTGGGGCAGACTGAGCAGTTCTTC.

This clonotype was seen a handful of times. The chain joins TRBV12-3 or TRBV12-4 to TRBJ1-5; maybe TRBD1 (6 bases). This CDR3 is 14 amino acids long. V lost 6 bases to trimming and J lost 7 bases, with 16 bases between them. DNA of the CDR3: TGTGCCAGCAGCCCATCGGGGGCACAGCAGCCCCAGCATTTT. Protein: CASSPSGAQQPQHF.